The 22 T cell receptor beta chains below come from one sample, sequenced in a study of T cells after yellow fever vaccination. TCRdb reprocessed the 5' RACE reads with MiXCR, giving one entry per CDR3 protein. Found here are 500,000 to 650,000 distinct CDR3 sequences, approximately 13% of them singletons; the top ten hold around 14%. The starting material was PBMCs, obtained on the day of the yellow fever booster vaccination. The receptors derive from a man between 25 and 39 years old who received the YFV17D yellow fever vaccine.

This clonotype was observed a handful of times. The chain uses TRBV7-2 and TRBJ2-7; D might be TRBD2 (5 bases). The germline V gene encodes CDR1 SGHTA and CDR2 FQGNSA. Trimming took 1 base from V and 6 from J, leaving 10 bases between them. The CDR3 spans 13 residues. The CDR3: CASSLVDYSEQYF. The CDR3, as DNA: TGTGCCAGCAGCTTAGTCGACTATTCCGAGCAGTACTTC.

The chain employs TRBV28 and TRBJ2-7, with 11 bases matching TRBD1. Trimming removed 2 bases from V and 3 bases from J; junction bases left unmatched: 6. In germline, CDR1 is MDHEN, CDR2 SYDVKM. This CDR3 has 16 amino acids. CDR3 amino acids: CASSLPGTGGGYEQYF. For the CDR3, the DNA is TGTGCCAGCAGTTTACCTGGGACAGGGGGAGGCTACGAGCAGTACTTC.

The chain carries TRBV7-9 and TRBJ2-3; D ambiguous. CDR1 and CDR2 (germline): SEHNR, FQNEAQ (reference sequence). The V and J ends lost 1 base and 0 bases respectively, with 14 bases between them. The CDR3 spans 17 residues. As DNA, the CDR3 is TGTGCCAGCAGCTTAGTTGAGGTTTTTCCTAGCACAGATACGCAGTATTTT. It encodes CASSLVEVFPSTDTQYF.

This clonotype was counted a few times. This chain joins TRBV10-3 and TRBJ2-1, with 8 bases lining up with TRBD2. CDR1 and CDR2 (germline): ENHRY, SYGVKD. This CDR3 has 13 residues. Trimming took 9 bases from V and 4 from J; bases not matched to a gene: 5. CDR3 DNA sequence: TGTGCCATAGCGGGAGCCGGATACAATGAGCAGTTCTTC. Translating it yields CAIAGAGYNEQFF.

Many counts were recorded for this clonotype. V usage is TRBV12-3 or TRBV12-4 and J usage is TRBJ2-7; D remains unclear. The V end lost 3 bases, the J end lost 1 base, and 7 bases lay between the germline ends. This CDR3 has 13 residues. CDR3 nucleotides: TGTGCCAGCAGTTTCCCTAATTCCTACGAGCAGTACTTC. Amino acid sequence: CASSFPNSYEQYF.

J is TRBJ2-7 and V is TRBV5-1, with TRBD2 as a possible D gene (6 bases). The CDR3 runs 16 residues. Germline V lookup: CDR1 SGHRS, CDR2 YFSETQ. V lost 3 bases, J lost 4 bases, and 20 bases lay in between. The CDR3 region is CASSSPGGELLYEQYF. CDR3 sequence (DNA): TGCGCCAGCAGCTCCCCGGGCGGGGAATTATTATACGAGCAGTACTTC.

In this sample, this clonotype turned up a few times. The CDR3 DNA reads TGTGCCAGCAGCCAAGAAGGGGGTACTCCCGGGGAGCTGTTTTTT. Encoded protein: CASSQEGGTPGELFF. V usage is TRBV4-2 and J usage is TRBJ2-2; tentatively, D is TRBD1 (6 bases). There are 15 residues in the CDR3. Germline values: CDR1 LGHNA, CDR2 YNFKEQ. The V end was cut by 0 bases, the J end by 6 bases, with 11 bases between.

This chain joins TRBV5-1 and TRBJ2-5, with D perhaps given as TRBD1 or TRBD2 (5 bases each). This CDR3 is 14 amino acids long. V lost 4 bases and J 0 bases, leaving 10 bases between the germline ends. Germline V gives CDR1 SGHRS, CDR2 YFSETQ. The CDR3 reads CASSRGTDQETQYF. CDR3 sequence (DNA): TGCGCCAGCAGCAGAGGGACCGACCAAGAGACCCAGTACTTC.

This clonotype was seen only a few times. This chain links TRBV6-6 with TRBJ2-7; 11 bases agree with TRBD2. V lost 10 bases to trimming and J lost 7 bases; unmatched junction nucleotides: 9. Per the germline V gene, CDR1 is MNHNY and CDR2 is SVGAGI (reference sequence). CDR3 length equals 13 residues. This chain's CDR3 is CATGTSGIGEQYF. The CDR3 DNA follows: TGTGCCACCGGGACTAGCGGAATTGGGGAGCAGTACTTC.

This clonotype was observed a few times. The rearrangement links TRBV28 to TRBJ1-4; 7 nucleotides line up with TRBD1. V lost 4 bases to trimming and J lost 5 bases; unmatched junction nucleotides: 16. The CDR3 runs 18 residues. Per germline, CDR1 MDHEN and CDR2 SYDVKM. The CDR3 is CASSSQLLRQGANEKLFF. In nucleotides, the CDR3 is TGTGCCAGCAGTTCACAACTTCTACGACAGGGCGCAAATGAAAAACTGTTTTTT.

J is TRBJ2-5 and V is TRBV6-1; D possibly corresponds to TRBD2 (6 bases). V shed 8 bases and J shed 5 bases, with 18 bases lying between them. The CDR3 spans 14 residues. Germline V lookup: CDR1 MNHNS, CDR2 SASEGT. CDR3 sequence: CASRVSAGGETQYF. CDR3 coding DNA: TGTGCCAGCCGGGTTAGCGCTGGGGGGGAGACCCAGTACTTC.

This clonotype has just a few counts. This rearrangement joins TRBV20-1 to TRBJ2-1; possibly TRBD1 or TRBD2 for D (5 bases each). Germline V gives CDR1 DFQATT, CDR2 SNEGSKA (reference sequence). The CDR3 length is 13 residues. Trimming removed 5 bases at V and 8 bases at J, with 16 bases between. The CDR3 loop reads CSAPGTKIHEQFF. The CDR3 DNA is TGCAGTGCTCCGGGGACGAAGATACATGAGCAGTTCTTC.

This sequence joins TRBV27 and TRBJ1-1; D is ambiguous. Trimming took 10 bases from V and 2 from J, leaving 14 bases between them. The germline V gene has CDR1 MNHEY and CDR2 SMNVEV (reference sequence). The CDR3 extends over 13 amino acids. CDR3 coding DNA: TGTGCCACCCAGCCGGAACTCAACACTGAAGCTTTCTTT. Amino acid sequence: CATQPELNTEAFF.

In its sample, this clonotype was seen a few times. The gene calls are TRBV7-9 and TRBJ2-6, with D possibly TRBD1 on 5 matching bases. Germline V lookup: CDR1 SEHNR, CDR2 FQNEAQ (reference sequence). Trimming cost V 7 bases and J 4 bases, with 14 bases left between them. This CDR3 contains 15 residues. The CDR3 region is CASTPPGQGANVLTF. As DNA, the CDR3 is TGTGCCAGCACCCCTCCAGGGCAAGGGGCCAACGTCCTGACTTTC.

This clonotype came up many times. The chain links TRBV18 to TRBJ2-5; 7 nucleotides align to TRBD2. Germline V gives CDR1 KGHSH, CDR2 LQKENI. The CDR3 is 13 amino acids. V lost 5 bases to trimming and J lost 7 bases; unmatched junction nucleotides: 7. As DNA, the CDR3 is TGTGCCAGCTCATCGGACCAGCGGGGGACCCAGTACTTC. It codes for CASSSDQRGTQYF.

The J gene is TRBJ1-1, the V gene TRBV7-9; the D is unclear. This CDR3 is built from 13 residues. The V gene lost 4 bases and the J gene lost 3 bases, with 9 bases spanning the gap. Germline-derived CDR1 and CDR2 are SEHNR and FQNEAQ (reference sequence). This CDR3 reads CASSSLGYTEAFF. The CDR3 DNA follows: TGTGCCAGCAGCTCGCTGGGTTACACTGAAGCTTTCTTT.

The table lists this clonotype with many counts. This rearrangement joins TRBV20-1 to TRBJ2-7; D gene uncertain. V lost 0 bases to trimming and J lost 3 bases, with 15 bases between them. CDR3 length: 15 residues. Germline CDR1 reads DFQATT; CDR2 reads SNEGSKA (reference sequence). The CDR3 DNA sequence: TGCAGTGCTAGAGATATGAGGCGCAACAGCTACGAGCAGTACTTC. Protein product: CSARDMRRNSYEQYF.

The rearrangement joins TRBV5-1 to TRBJ1-1, with 7 bases that match TRBD1. The CDR3 runs to 15 residues. From germline, CDR1 is SGHRS and CDR2 YFSETQ. Germline trimming cut 7 bases from V and 4 bases from J; bases unmatched to any gene: 13. The CDR3 reads CASQAREGGRTEAFF. Written as DNA, the CDR3 is TGCGCCAGCCAAGCCCGGGAAGGGGGCCGCACTGAAGCTTTCTTT.

This clonotype was detected only a few times. The genes are TRBV7-2 and TRBJ2-3; TRBD2 matches at 10 bases. This CDR3 spans 15 amino acids. V shed 5 bases and J 4 bases; nucleotides not matched to a gene: 6. Looked up from germline, CDR1 is SGHTA and CDR2 is FQGNSA. CDR3 loop: CASSPSSGSSDTQYF. In nucleotides, the CDR3 is TGTGCCAGCAGCCCGTCTAGCGGGAGTTCAGATACGCAGTATTTT.

This chain links TRBV7-8 with TRBJ1-5, with D tentatively TRBD1 (6 bases). The germline V gene has CDR1 SGHVS and CDR2 FQNEAQ. Trimming shortened V by 0 bases and J by 4 bases, and 16 bases separated the two germline ends. The CDR3 runs to 17 residues. The DNA of the CDR3 is TGTGCCAGCAGCTTAGCCGGACGCGGACAGAATAATCAGCCCCAGCATTTT. Protein sequence: CASSLAGRGQNNQPQHF.

In its sample, this clonotype was seen many times. The chain uses TRBV7-2 and TRBJ2-7; 9 positions agree with TRBD1. The CDR3 is 16 residues long. The V and J ends lost 3 bases and 6 bases, in that order; junction bases with no gene match: 12. Germline-derived CDR1 and CDR2 are SGHTA and FQGNSA. CDR3 amino acids: CASSFPSGTGNCEQYF. CDR3 in DNA: TGTGCCAGCAGCTTCCCGTCCGGGACAGGGAACTGCGAGCAGTACTTC.

The rearrangement links TRBV20-1 to TRBJ1-1; TRBD1 might be the D (6 bases). Germline V gene lookup returns CDR1 DFQATT and CDR2 SNEGSKA (reference sequence). This CDR3 is built from 13 residues. V was clipped by 7 bases and J by 3 bases, with 15 bases between them. This CDR3 is CSVGGGWDTEAFF. Here the CDR3 DNA reads TGCAGTGTAGGAGGGGGGTGGGACACTGAAGCTTTCTTT.